The entry that follows covers one T cell receptor beta chain sequence. Its cognate antigen is unknown. The data originate from a study of Tregs in tolerant kidney transplant recipients. Study background: Mixed chimerism was transient after nonmyeloablative marrow transplants from related graft donors. General study findings and limits: Few patients were studied, so findings need validation in larger groups.

Using immunoSEQ multiplex PCR, the repertoire was profiled, and TCRdb retains in-frame clones only, with some absent. This sample has over 60,000 clones; around 90% occur once, and the top ten carry approximately 0.4%. CD4+CD25+CD127- Tregs, CD4+CD25- non-Tregs, CD4 and CD8 cells were sorted. The germline gives CDR1 LGHNA, CDR2 YNFKEQ. The CDR3 contains 19 residues. V was pared by 1 base and J by 2 bases, with 23 bases between. The chain has TRBV4-2 and TRBJ2-5, with D possibly being TRBD2 (6 bases). The sample here was CD4+ T cells from blood, taken before the transplant. The TCR originated in a human donor who received a combined kidney and bone marrow transplant. The CDR3 is CASSQVQRTGETAQETQYF. The CDR3 DNA is TGTGCCAGCAGCCAAGTCCAACGTACGGGGGAGACGGCGCAAGAGACCCAGTACTTC.